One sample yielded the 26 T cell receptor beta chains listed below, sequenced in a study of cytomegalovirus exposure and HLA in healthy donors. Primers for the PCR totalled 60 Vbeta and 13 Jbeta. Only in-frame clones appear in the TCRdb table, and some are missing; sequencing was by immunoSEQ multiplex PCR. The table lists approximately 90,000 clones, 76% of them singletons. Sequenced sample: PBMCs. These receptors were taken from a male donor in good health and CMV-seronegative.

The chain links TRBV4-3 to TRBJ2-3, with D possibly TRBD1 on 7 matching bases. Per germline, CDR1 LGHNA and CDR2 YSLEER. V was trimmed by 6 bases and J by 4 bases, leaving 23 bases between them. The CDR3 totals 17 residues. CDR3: CASRAVQGPERADTQYF. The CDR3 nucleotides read TGCGCCAGCAGGGCAGTACAGGGGCCGGAGCGGGCAGATACGCAGTATTTT.

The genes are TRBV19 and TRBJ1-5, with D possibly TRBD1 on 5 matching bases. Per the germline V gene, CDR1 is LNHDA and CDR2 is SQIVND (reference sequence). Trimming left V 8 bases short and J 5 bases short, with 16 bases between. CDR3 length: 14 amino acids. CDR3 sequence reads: CASRRRRDDQPQHF. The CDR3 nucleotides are TGTGCCAGTCGGCGGCGGCGGGACGATCAGCCCCAGCATTTT.

The CDR3: CASSSQGVSYGYTF. The CDR3 nucleotides are TGTGCCAGCAGCTCACAGGGCGTTAGCTATGGCTACACCTTC. The chain recombines TRBV7-2 with TRBJ1-2, with D possibly being TRBD1 (6 bases). The CDR3 is 14 residues long. The V end lost 4 bases, the J end lost 4 bases, and 13 bases lay between the germline ends. Germline V gene data show CDR1 as SGHTA and CDR2 as FQGNSA.

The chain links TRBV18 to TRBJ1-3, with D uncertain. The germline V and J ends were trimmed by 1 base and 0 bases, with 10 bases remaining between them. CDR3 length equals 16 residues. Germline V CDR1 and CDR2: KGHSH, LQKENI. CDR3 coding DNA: TGTGCCAGCTCACCACTCCCTCGGTCCTCTGGAAACACCATATATTTT. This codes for CASSPLPRSSGNTIYF.

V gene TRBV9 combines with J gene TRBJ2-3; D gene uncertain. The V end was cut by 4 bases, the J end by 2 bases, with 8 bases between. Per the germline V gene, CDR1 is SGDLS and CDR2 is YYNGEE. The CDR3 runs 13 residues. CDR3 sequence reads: CASSPGSTDTQYF. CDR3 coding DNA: TGTGCCAGCAGCCCCGGGTCCACAGATACGCAGTATTTT.

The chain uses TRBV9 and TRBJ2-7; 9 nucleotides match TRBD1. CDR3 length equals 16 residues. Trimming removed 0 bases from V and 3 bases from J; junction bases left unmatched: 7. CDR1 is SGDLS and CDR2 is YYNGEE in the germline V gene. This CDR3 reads CASSVDSGTGLYEQYF. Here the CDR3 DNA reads TGTGCCAGCAGCGTAGACTCCGGGACAGGGCTCTACGAGCAGTACTTC.

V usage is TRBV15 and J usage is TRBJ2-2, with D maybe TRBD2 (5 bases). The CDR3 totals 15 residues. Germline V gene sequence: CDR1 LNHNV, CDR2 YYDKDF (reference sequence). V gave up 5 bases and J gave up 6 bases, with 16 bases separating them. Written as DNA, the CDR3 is TGTGCCACCAGCCAAACCGGAGGCGCGGCCGGGGAGCTGTTTTTT. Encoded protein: CATSQTGGAAGELFF.

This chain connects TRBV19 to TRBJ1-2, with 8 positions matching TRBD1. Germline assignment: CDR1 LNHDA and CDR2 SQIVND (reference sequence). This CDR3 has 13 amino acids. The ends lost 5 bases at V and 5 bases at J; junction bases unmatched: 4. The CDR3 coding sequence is TGTGCCAGTAGTCAGGACAGGGTTTATGGCTACACCTTC. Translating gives CASSQDRVYGYTF.

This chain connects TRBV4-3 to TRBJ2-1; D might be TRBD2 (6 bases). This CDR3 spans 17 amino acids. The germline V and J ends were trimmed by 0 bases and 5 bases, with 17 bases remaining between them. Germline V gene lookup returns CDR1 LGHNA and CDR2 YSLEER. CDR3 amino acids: CASSQDLGPSVNNEQFF. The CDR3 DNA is TGCGCCAGCAGCCAAGATCTTGGGCCTAGCGTCAACAATGAGCAGTTCTTC.

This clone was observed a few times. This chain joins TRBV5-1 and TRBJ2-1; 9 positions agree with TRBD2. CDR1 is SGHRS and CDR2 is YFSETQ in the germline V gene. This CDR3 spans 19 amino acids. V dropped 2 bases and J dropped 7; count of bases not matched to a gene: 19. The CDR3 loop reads CASSLPTGVTRGGGNEQFF. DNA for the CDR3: TGCGCCAGCAGCTTACCGACAGGAGTGACGCGGGGGGGTGGAAATGAGCAGTTCTTC. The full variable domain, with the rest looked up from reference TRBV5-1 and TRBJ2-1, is KAGVTQTPRYLIKTRGQQVTLSCSPISGHRSVSWYQQTPGQGLQFLFEYFSETQRNKGNFPGRFSGRQFSNSRSEMNVSTLELGDSALYLCASSLPTGVTRGGGNEQFFGPGTRLTVL.

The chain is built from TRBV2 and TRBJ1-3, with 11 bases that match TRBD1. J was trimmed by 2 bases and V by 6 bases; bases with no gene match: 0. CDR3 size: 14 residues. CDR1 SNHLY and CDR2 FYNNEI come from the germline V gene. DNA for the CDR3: TGTGCCAGCAGGGGACAGGGGGCTGGAAACACCATATATTTT. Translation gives CASRGQGAGNTIYF.

CDR3 sequence: CASSRVLGGGMNTEAFF. In nucleotides, the CDR3 is TGTGCCAGTAGTAGGGTTCTCGGGGGAGGGATGAACACTGAAGCTTTCTTT. This chain joins TRBV19 and TRBJ1-1; a weak D match, TRBD1 (5 bases). Germline CDR1 reads LNHDA; CDR2 reads SQIVND (reference sequence). The length of the CDR3 is 17 residues. Trimming cost V 4 bases and J 0 bases, with 18 bases left between them.

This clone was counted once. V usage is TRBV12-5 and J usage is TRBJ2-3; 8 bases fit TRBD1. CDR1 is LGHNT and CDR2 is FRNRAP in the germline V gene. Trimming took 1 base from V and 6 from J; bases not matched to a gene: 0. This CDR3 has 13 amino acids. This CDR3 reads CASGLDRGDTQYF. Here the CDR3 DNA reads TGTGCTAGTGGTTTGGACAGGGGGGATACGCAGTATTTT. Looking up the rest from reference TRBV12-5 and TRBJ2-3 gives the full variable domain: DARVTQTPRHKVTEMGQEVTMRCQPILGHNTVFWYRQTMMQGLELLAYFRNRAPLDDSGMPKDRFSAEMPDATLATLKIQPSEPRDSAVYFCASGLDRGDTQYFGPGTRLTVL.

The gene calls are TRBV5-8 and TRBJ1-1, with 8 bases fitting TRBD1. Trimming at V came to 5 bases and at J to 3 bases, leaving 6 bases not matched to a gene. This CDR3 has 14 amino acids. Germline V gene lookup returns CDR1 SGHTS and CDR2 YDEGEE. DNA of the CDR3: TGTGCCAGCAGTCCGGGACAGGCGGACACTGAAGCTTTCTTT. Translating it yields CASSPGQADTEAFF. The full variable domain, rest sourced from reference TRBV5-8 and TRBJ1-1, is EAGVTQSPTHLIKTRGQQATLRCSPISGHTSVYWYQQALGLGLQFLLWYDEGEERNRGNFPPRFSGRQFPNYSSELNVNALELEDSALYLCASSPGQADTEAFFGQGTRLTVV.

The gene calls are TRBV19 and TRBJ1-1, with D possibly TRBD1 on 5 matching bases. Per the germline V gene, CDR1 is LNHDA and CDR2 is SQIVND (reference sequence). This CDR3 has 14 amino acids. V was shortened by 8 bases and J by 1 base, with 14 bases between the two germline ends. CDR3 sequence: CASSWGGRNTEAFF. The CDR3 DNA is TGTGCCAGTTCCTGGGGGGGTCGGAACACTGAAGCTTTCTTT. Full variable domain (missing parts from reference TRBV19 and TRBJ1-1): DGGITQSPKYLFRKEGQNVTLSCEQNLNHDAMYWYRQDPGQGLRLIYYSQIVNDFQKGDIAEGYSVSREKKESFPLTVTSAQKNPTAFYLCASSWGGRNTEAFFGQGTRLTVV.

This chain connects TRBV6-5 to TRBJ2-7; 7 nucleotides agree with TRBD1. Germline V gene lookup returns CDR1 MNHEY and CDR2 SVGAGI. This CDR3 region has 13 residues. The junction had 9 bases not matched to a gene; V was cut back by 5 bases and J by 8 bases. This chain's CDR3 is CASSRLGTDKQYF. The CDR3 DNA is TGTGCCAGCAGTAGGCTCGGGACAGATAAGCAGTACTTC.

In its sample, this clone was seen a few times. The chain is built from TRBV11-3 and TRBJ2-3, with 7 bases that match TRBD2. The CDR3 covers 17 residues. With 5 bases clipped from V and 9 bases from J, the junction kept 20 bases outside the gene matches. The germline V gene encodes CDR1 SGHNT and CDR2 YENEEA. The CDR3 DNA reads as TGTGCCAGCAGCCCGGATGGGGGTCTAGCGGCCCCAGGAACGCAGTATTTT. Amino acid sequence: CASSPDGGLAAPGTQYF.

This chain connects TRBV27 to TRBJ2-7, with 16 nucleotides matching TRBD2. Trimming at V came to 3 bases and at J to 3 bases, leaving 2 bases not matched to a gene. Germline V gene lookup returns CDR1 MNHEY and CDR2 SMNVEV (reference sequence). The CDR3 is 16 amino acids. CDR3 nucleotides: TGTGCCAGCAGTTTGGGACTAGCGGGAGGGAACTACGAGCAGTACTTC. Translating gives CASSLGLAGGNYEQYF.

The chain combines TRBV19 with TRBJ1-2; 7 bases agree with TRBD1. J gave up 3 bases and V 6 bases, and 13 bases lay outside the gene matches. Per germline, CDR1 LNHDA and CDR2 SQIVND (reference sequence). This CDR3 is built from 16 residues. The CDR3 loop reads CASRSFRDSIYYGYTF. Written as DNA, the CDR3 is TGTGCCAGTAGATCGTTCCGGGACAGTATTTACTATGGCTACACCTTC.

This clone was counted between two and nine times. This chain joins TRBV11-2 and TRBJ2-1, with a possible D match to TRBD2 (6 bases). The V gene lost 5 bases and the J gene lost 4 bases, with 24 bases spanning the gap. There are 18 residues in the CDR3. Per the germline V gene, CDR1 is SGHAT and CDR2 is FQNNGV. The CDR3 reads CASSQQPRAGTGYNEQFF. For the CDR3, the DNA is TGTGCCAGCAGCCAACAACCCCGAGCCGGGACTGGATACAATGAGCAGTTCTTC.

The chain's CDR3 is CASSQIYTGNYGYTF. The CDR3 DNA is TGCGCCAGCAGCCAAATTTATACAGGAAACTATGGCTACACCTTC. This rearrangement joins TRBV4-3 to TRBJ1-2, with D possibly being TRBD1 (5 bases). Between the trimmed V and J ends, which lost 2 bases and 2 bases, there was a span of 12 bases. This CDR3 has 15 amino acids. Germline V gives CDR1 LGHNA, CDR2 YSLEER.

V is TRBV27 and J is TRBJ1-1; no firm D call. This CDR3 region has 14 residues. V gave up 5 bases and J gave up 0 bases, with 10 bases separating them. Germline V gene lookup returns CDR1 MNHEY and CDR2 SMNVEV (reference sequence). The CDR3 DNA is TGTGCCAGCAGTGTCAACTGGTTGAACACTGAAGCTTTCTTT. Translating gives CASSVNWLNTEAFF.

The CDR3 coding sequence is TGTGCCAGCAGCTTAGCATATTACGAGCAGTACTTC. Translation: CASSLAYYEQYF. The chain recombines TRBV7-2 with TRBJ2-7; D is unresolved. Germline-derived CDR1 and CDR2 are SGHTA and FQGNSA. The CDR3 is made up of 12 amino acids. Trimming pared 0 bases from V and 4 bases from J, leaving 4 bases between. The full variable domain, with the rest looked up from reference TRBV7-2 and TRBJ2-7, is GAGVSQSPSNKVTEKGKDVELRCDPISGHTALYWYRQSLGQGLEFLIYFQGNSAPDKSGLPSDRFSAERTGGSVSTLTIQRTQQEDSAVYLCASSLAYYEQYFGPGTRLTVT.

In DNA, the CDR3 is TGCGCCAGCAGCTTGAGAGCGGGGGGGAAAAACAATGAGCAGTTCTTC. This translates into CASSLRAGGKNNEQFF. J is TRBJ2-1 and V is TRBV5-1; 10 nucleotides line up with TRBD2. Germline values: CDR1 SGHRS, CDR2 YFSETQ. V was clipped by 1 base and J by 5 bases; unmatched bases: 6. This CDR3 has 16 residues.

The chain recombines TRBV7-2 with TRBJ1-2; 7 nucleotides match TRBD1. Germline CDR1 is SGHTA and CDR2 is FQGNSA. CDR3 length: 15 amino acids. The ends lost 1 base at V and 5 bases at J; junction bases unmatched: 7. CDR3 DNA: TGTGCCAGCAGCTTAGGGGGGGCAGGGGGATATGGCTACACCTTC. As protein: CASSLGGAGGYGYTF. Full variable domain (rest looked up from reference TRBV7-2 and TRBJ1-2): GAGVSQSPSNKVTEKGKDVELRCDPISGHTALYWYRQSLGQGLEFLIYFQGNSAPDKSGLPSDRFSAERTGGSVSTLTIQRTQQEDSAVYLCASSLGGAGGYGYTFGSGTRLTVV.

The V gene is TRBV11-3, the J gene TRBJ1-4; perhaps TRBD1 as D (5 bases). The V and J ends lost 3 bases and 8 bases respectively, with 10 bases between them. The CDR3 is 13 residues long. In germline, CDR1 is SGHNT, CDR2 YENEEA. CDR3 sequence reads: CASSLGRDEKLFF. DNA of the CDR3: TGTGCCAGCAGCTTGGGGCGCGACGAAAAACTGTTTTTT.